This is a list of T cell receptor beta chains from one sample in a study of T cell responses to AZD1222 COVID-19 vaccine. Assay used: immunoSEQ multiplex PCR; TCRdb lists only in-frame clones, some missing. This table holds around 120,000 clones, 80% to 90% found once. Material: peripheral blood, obtained on day 0 of MenACWY control vaccination. The source is an adult in good health. The conserved cysteine and the conserved F or W are not part of the CDR3 here.

V: TRBV28; CDR3: ATWSSPWQF
V: TRBV28; CDR3: ASSQMTGEHQPQH
V: TRBV7-8; CDR3: ASSLTGQGLQPQH
V: TRBV6-5; CDR3: ASSYSGEPGQF
V: TRBV5-1; CDR3: ASSLLPGTENYGYT
V: TRBV19; CDR3: ASSSGMGQGFYGYT
V: TRBV19; CDR3: ASSTDFAETQY
V: TRBV27; CDR3: ASSFTGSNQPQH
V: TRBV27; CDR3: ASSLWGASTDTQY
V: TRBV30; CDR3: AWSVRGAINEKLF
V: TRBV7-6; CDR3: ASSPAGQETQY
V: TRBV20-1; CDR3: SASALANTGELF
V: TRBV19; CDR3: ASSILSTTSGELF
V: TRBV12-3/TRBV12-4; CDR3: ASSFGSNQPQH
V: TRBV12-3/TRBV12-4; CDR3: ASSFRRTDTQY
V: TRBV7-6; CDR3: ASSLSTWRTVNTEAF
V: TRBV30; CDR3: AWAGGRRNSPLH
V: TRBV5-1; CDR3: ASSAAAGTFNSPLH
V: TRBV4-2; CDR3: ASSQETRSYEQY
V: TRBV29-1; CDR3: SVTLQGAQAEAF
V: TRBV2; CDR3: ASSERYYEQY
V: TRBV5-1; CDR3: ASSPNDAYEQY
V: TRBV19; CDR3: ASSIAHTGELF
V: TRBV27; CDR3: ASSFWTGDSGANVLT
V: TRBV7-9; CDR3: AIPPLGLAGGLSYEQY
V: TRBV3-1/TRBV3-2; CDR3: ASSPWDRVRTDTQY
V: TRBV3-1/TRBV3-2; CDR3: ASSRRTSTDTQY
V: TRBV6-4; CDR3: ASSRLAGGADTQY
V: TRBV25-1; CDR3: ASIGTGRGEQY
V: TRBV2; CDR3: ASSDSYGYT
V: TRBV5-3; CDR3: ARRPTGVDYGYT
V: TRBV11-2; CDR3: ASSLDLGAMGAF
V: TRBV7-3; CDR3: ASSGDSYNEQF
V: TRBV7-3; CDR3: ASSLTPRSQETQY
V: TRBV7-8; CDR3: ASSSRTDIWTYEQY
V: TRBV5-4; CDR3: ASRGTGRSGYT
V: TRBV19; CDR3: ASSIGFPGGGPLH
V: TRBV3-1/TRBV3-2; CDR3: ASSPGVRPGELF
V: TRBV5-1; CDR3: ASSRGTGYGYT
V: TRBV19; CDR3: ASSIGGALNTEAF
V: TRBV19; CDR3: ASSIQGNTQY
V: TRBV11-3; CDR3: ASSLVCRYRGPQH
V: TRBV27; CDR3: ASSFIANTGELF
V: TRBV3-1/TRBV3-2; CDR3: ASSQVIGRANTEAF
V: TRBV30; CDR3: AWRISGNSYEQY
V: TRBV3-1/TRBV3-2; CDR3: ASSPWGGNQPQH
V: TRBV6-6; CDR3: ASSYVGTEQY
V: TRBV30; CDR3: AWSIFSGFNEQY
V: TRBV19; CDR3: ASSSRNSGANVLT
V: TRBV4-1; CDR3: ASSQNWGRSYSSGNTIY
V: TRBV28; CDR3: ASSLVAGDYGYT